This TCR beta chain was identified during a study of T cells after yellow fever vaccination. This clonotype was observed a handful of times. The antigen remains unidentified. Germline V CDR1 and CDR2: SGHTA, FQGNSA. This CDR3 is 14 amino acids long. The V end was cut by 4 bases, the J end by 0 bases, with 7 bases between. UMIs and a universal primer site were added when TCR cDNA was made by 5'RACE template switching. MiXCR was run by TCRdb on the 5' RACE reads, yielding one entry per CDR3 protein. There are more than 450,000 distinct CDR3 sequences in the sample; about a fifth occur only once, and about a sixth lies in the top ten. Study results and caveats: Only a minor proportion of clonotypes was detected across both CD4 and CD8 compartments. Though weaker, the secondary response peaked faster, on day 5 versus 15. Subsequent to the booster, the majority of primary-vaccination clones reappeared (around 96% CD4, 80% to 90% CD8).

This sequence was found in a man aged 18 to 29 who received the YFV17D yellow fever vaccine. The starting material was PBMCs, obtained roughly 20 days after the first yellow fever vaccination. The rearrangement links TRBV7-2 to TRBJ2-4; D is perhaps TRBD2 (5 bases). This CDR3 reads CASSSGLAKNIQYF. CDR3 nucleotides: TGTGCCAGCAGCTCCGGACTAGCCAAAAACATTCAGTACTTC.